This is a list of T cell receptor beta chains from one sample in a study of cytomegalovirus exposure and HLA in healthy donors. Produced via immunoSEQ multiplex PCR; TCRdb's table is partial and in-frame only. Of over 100,000 clones listed, approximately 70% are singletons. Sequenced: PBMCs. All receptors come from a woman aged 25 to 45 in good health and CMV-seronegative. The CDR3 runs from the conserved cysteine through the conserved F or W. Each record gives: CDR3 protein, CDR3 DNA, J gene, clone size, D gene, V gene. A D gene is named only where the DNA matches it firmly. The size field is filled for only some rows; it gives once, few, many or a size class.

CSAQGTLTMNTEAFF	TGCAGCGCCCAAGGGACACTTACCATGAACACTGAAGCTTTCTTT	TRBJ1-1	.	.	TRBV29-1
CASSVTGNQPQHF	TGTGCCAGCAGCGTAACAGGGAATCAGCCCCAGCATTTT	TRBJ1-5	.	.	TRBV7-9
CSAPDVEQFF	TGCAGTGCCCCAGATGTTGAGCAGTTCTTC	TRBJ2-1	.	.	TRBV20-1
CASSVSPPGAGNEKLFF	TGTGCCAGTAGCGTCTCACCCCCAGGGGCTGGTAATGAAAAACTGTTTTTT	TRBJ1-4	few	.	TRBV19
CASSLAGGPVSDTQYF	TGTGCCAGCAGCTTAGCGGGGGGGCCAGTATCAGATACGCAGTATTTT	TRBJ2-3	.	.	TRBV7-6
CASSATGGEGTEAFF	TGTGCCAGCAGCGCCACCGGCGGAGAAGGCACTGAAGCTTTCTTT	TRBJ1-1	few	.	TRBV6-1
CSTLGNTEAFF	TGCAGCACCCTCGGGAACACTGAAGCTTTCTTT	TRBJ1-1	once	.	TRBV20-1
CASRGGNYGYTF	TGTGCCAGCCGCGGGGGCAACTATGGCTACACCTTC	TRBJ1-2	.	.	TRBV28
CASSLDSGDGGYTF	TGTGCCAGCAGCTTAGATTCGGGGGATGGGGGCTACACCTTC	TRBJ1-2	.	.	TRBV7-9
CASSLGPLPGYNTF	TGTGCCAGCAGCTTAGGCCCTCTGCCAGGTTATAACACCTTC	TRBJ1-2	many	.	TRBV13
CASSFPSATNEKLFF	TGTGCCAGCAGCTTTCCCTCTGCAACTAATGAAAAACTGTTTTTT	TRBJ1-4	.	.	TRBV7-9
CSVEGQGSGANVLTF	TGCAGCGTTGAGGGACAGGGTTCGGGGGCCAACGTCCTGACTTTC	TRBJ2-6	.	TRBD1	TRBV29-1